The next 26 T cell receptor beta chains were all read from a single sample in a study of monozygotic twins with inflammatory bowel disease. TCRdb reanalyzed the 5' RACE reads and collapses them to one entry per CDR3 protein, without DNA. This specimen shows approximately 200,000 distinct CDR3 sequences; the ten leading clones hold about 8%. Sequenced input: blood. The source is a human donor with ulcerative colitis or Crohn's disease, or a healthy co-twin of an affected twin (not recorded which).

The J gene is TRBJ2-2, the V gene TRBV30; with no DNA, the TCRdb D assignment of TRBD1 cannot be verified. The CDR3 extends over 15 amino acids. Germline CDR1 and CDR2: GTSNPN and SVGIG (reference sequence). CDR3 amino acids: CAWSGGGANTGELFF.

V usage is TRBV20-1 and J usage is TRBJ1-2; lacking DNA, the TRBD1 call made by TCRdb goes unchecked. This CDR3 has 15 residues. Germline V gene lookup returns CDR1 DFQATT and CDR2 SNEGSKA (reference sequence). Here the CDR3 reads CSALGQGLINYGYTF.

The rearrangement links TRBV4-2 to TRBJ1-1. The CDR3 totals 13 residues. The germline V gene encodes CDR1 LGHNA and CDR2 YNFKEQ. The CDR3 loop is CASSQDRVSEAFF.

The V and J genes are TRBV7-2 and TRBJ1-5; TCRdb indicates TRBD1, and absent DNA this call remains unverified. This CDR3 has 14 residues. Per the germline V gene, CDR1 is SGHTA and CDR2 is FQGNSA. CDR3 sequence: CASRQDLSNQPQHF.

This chain uses TRBV19 with TRBJ1-1. Germline V gene data show CDR1 as LNHDA and CDR2 as SQIVND (reference sequence). The CDR3 contains 13 residues. This CDR3 reads CASSTGAYLEAFF. Based on the CDR3 plus reference TRBV19 and TRBJ1-1, the full variable domain is DGGITQSPKYLFRKEGQNVTLSCEQNLNHDAMYWYRQDPGQGLRLIYYSQIVNDFQKGDIAEGYSVSREKKESFPLTVTSAQKNPTAFYLCASSTGAYLEAFFGQGTRLTVV.

V gene TRBV4-1 combines with J gene TRBJ2-3. Per germline, CDR1 MGHRA and CDR2 YSYEKL. CDR3 length: 14 residues. The chain's CDR3 is CASNFAAFTDTQYF.

The chain uses TRBV4-2 and TRBJ1-4; the TRBD1 assignment by TCRdb is unverifiable without DNA. Per the germline V gene, CDR1 is LGHNA and CDR2 is YNFKEQ. The CDR3 runs 15 residues. This CDR3 reads CASSQVGTDREKLFF.

The rearrangement uses TRBV18 and TRBJ2-7. Per germline, CDR1 KGHSH and CDR2 LQKENI. The CDR3 consists of 14 residues. The CDR3 reads CASSPGSSSYEQYF.

The chain recombines TRBV6-2 or TRBV6-3 with TRBJ2-1; with no DNA, the TCRdb D assignment of TRBD2 cannot be verified. Germline assignment: CDR1 MNHEY and CDR2 SVGEGT. The CDR3 has 15 amino acids. CDR3: CASSLRTSGVDEQFF.

This chain connects TRBV10-3 to TRBJ1-5; TCRdb outputs TRBD1, but without DNA this stays unchecked. CDR3 length: 16 residues. Germline V gene lookup returns CDR1 ENHRY and CDR2 SYGVKD. The CDR3 region is CAISESRDRRNQPQHF.

This sequence joins TRBV9 and TRBJ1-2. Germline V gene sequence: CDR1 SGDLS, CDR2 YYNGEE. The CDR3 contains 14 residues. The CDR3 here is CASSVEGGRDGYTF.

The rearrangement uses TRBV19 and TRBJ1-1; TCRdb's assignment of TRBD1 cannot be checked, as there is no DNA. Germline CDR1 is LNHDA and CDR2 is SQIVND (reference sequence). CDR3 length equals 15 residues. CDR3 sequence: CASSIEGTSVAEAFF.

Here the CDR3 reads CSVAASQNTEAFF. The chain combines TRBV29-1 with TRBJ1-1. Germline lookup yields CDR1 SQVTM and CDR2 ANQGSEA. This CDR3 is built from 13 residues. The full variable domain, rest sourced from reference TRBV29-1 and TRBJ1-1, is SAVISQKPSRDICQRGTSLTIQCQVDSQVTMMFWYRQQPGQSLTLIATANQGSEATYESGFVIDKFPISRPNLTFSTLTVSNMSPEDSSIYLCSVAASQNTEAFFGQGTRLTVV.

The V and J genes are TRBV20-1 and TRBJ2-5; TCRdb designates TRBD2, a call that cannot be tested without DNA. Germline CDR1 DFQATT, CDR2 SNEGSKA (reference sequence). The CDR3 runs 15 residues. CDR3 protein: CSASEGGMGKETQYF.

The V and J genes are TRBV28 and TRBJ2-1. The CDR3 has 16 residues. Germline CDR1 and CDR2: MDHEN and SYDVKM. CDR3 loop: CASTLVRSGSYNEQFF. The full variable domain, rest sourced from reference TRBV28 and TRBJ2-1, is DVKVTQSSRYLVKRTGEKVFLECVQDMDHENMFWYRQDPGLGLRLIYFSYDVKMKEKGDIPEGYSVSREKKERFSLILESASTNQTSMYLCASTLVRSGSYNEQFFGPGTRLTVL.

The J gene is TRBJ1-2, the V gene TRBV12-3 or TRBV12-4. The CDR3 runs 13 residues. CDR3 sequence: CASRPEANYGYTF.

The rearrangement uses TRBV5-1 and TRBJ1-1. The germline V gene has CDR1 SGHRS and CDR2 YFSETQ. The CDR3 contains 14 residues. CDR3 protein: CASSLAGPFTEAFF.

The chain joins TRBV6-6 to TRBJ2-7; no DNA is available, so the TRBD1 call from TCRdb remains unchecked. The germline V gene encodes CDR1 MNHNY and CDR2 SVGAGI (reference sequence). CDR3 size: 14 residues. The CDR3 sequence is CASRNQQGGDEQYF.

V and J are TRBV3-1 and TRBJ2-7; the TRBD1 assignment by TCRdb is unverifiable without DNA. This CDR3 is built from 16 residues. Germline CDR1 LGHDT, CDR2 YNNKEL (reference sequence). The CDR3 is CASSQGQAFPTYEQYF.

The chain is built from TRBV3-1 and TRBJ2-5; the D call from TCRdb, TRBD2, cannot be confirmed without DNA. CDR3 size: 13 residues. CDR1 is LGHDT and CDR2 is YNNKEL in the germline V gene (reference sequence). The CDR3 is CASRVGPQETQYF.

The rearrangement links TRBV5-1 to TRBJ1-3; without DNA, the TCRdb call of TRBD1 cannot be checked. The CDR3 consists of 20 residues. Germline values: CDR1 SGHRS, CDR2 YFSETQ. The CDR3 here is CASSFTGPTYSPLSGNTIYF. The full variable domain, its missing parts supplied by reference TRBV5-1 and TRBJ1-3, is KAGVTQTPRYLIKTRGQQVTLSCSPISGHRSVSWYQQTPGQGLQFLFEYFSETQRNKGNFPGRFSGRQFSNSRSEMNVSTLELGDSALYLCASSFTGPTYSPLSGNTIYFGEGSWLTVV.

The V gene is TRBV4-2, the J gene TRBJ2-3; absent DNA, TCRdb's TRBD2 call cannot be checked. CDR1 LGHNA and CDR2 YNFKEQ come from the germline V gene. The CDR3 covers 21 residues. This chain's CDR3 is CASSQDALAGAQGFSTDTQYF.

This chain links TRBV7-2 with TRBJ1-1; TCRdb's D call of TRBD1 is untestable without DNA. The CDR3 length is 17 residues. Germline lookup yields CDR1 SGHTA and CDR2 FQGNSA. This CDR3 is CASSLRQGDLPNTEAFF. Full variable domain (rest looked up from reference TRBV7-2 and TRBJ1-1): GAGVSQSPSNKVTEKGKDVELRCDPISGHTALYWYRQSLGQGLEFLIYFQGNSAPDKSGLPSDRFSAERTGGSVSTLTIQRTQQEDSAVYLCASSLRQGDLPNTEAFFGQGTRLTVV.

This chain joins TRBV6-1 and TRBJ2-7; TCRdb names TRBD1, which stays unverified in the absence of DNA. The CDR3 sequence is 12 residues long. Germline assignment: CDR1 MNHNS and CDR2 SASEGT. This CDR3 reads CASRQGPLEQYF.

The rearrangement links TRBV18 to TRBJ2-1; the D call of TRBD1 rests on TCRdb alone, since no DNA is present to check it. Germline CDR1 KGHSH, CDR2 LQKENI. This CDR3 has 15 amino acids. CDR3 in amino acids: CASSRTTGRYNEQFF.

The rearrangement uses TRBV10-3 and TRBJ1-2. Germline V gene data show CDR1 as ENHRY and CDR2 as SYGVKD. The CDR3 extends over 11 amino acids. The CDR3 sequence: CAISENYGYTF.